Detailed here is one T cell receptor beta chain. V was cut by 3 bases and J by 8 bases, with 22 bases left in between. Germline CDR1 reads LNHDA; CDR2 reads SQIVND (reference sequence). This CDR3 is 16 amino acids long. The data stem from a study of radiotherapy plus CTLA-4 blockade in lung cancer. TCRdb's table, derived via immunoSEQ multiplex PCR, lists solely in-frame clones and lacks some. The profile shows over 100,000 clones, about 90% of them singletons. The sequence was obtained from a human donor with non-small cell lung cancer that progressed on radiotherapy plus ipilimumab. The chain recombines TRBV19 with TRBJ1-2; a weak D match, TRBD1 (6 bases). Specimen: peripheral blood, collected from a patient treated with radiotherapy plus ipilimumab. The CDR3 nucleotides read TGTGCCAGTAGTATTCCAGGACAGTCGGATTTTCGGGGCTACACCTTC. Residues: CASSIPGQSDFRGYTF.